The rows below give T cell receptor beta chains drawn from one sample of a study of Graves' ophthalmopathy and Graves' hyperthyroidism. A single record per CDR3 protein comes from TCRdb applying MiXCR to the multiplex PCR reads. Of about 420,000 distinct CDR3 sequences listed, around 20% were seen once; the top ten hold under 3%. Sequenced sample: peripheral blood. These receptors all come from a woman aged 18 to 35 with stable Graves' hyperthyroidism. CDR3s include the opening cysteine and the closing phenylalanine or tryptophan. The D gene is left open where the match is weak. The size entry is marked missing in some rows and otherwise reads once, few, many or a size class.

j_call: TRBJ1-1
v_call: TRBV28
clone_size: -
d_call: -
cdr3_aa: CASSLERMTAFF
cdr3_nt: TGTGCCAGCAGTTTGGAACGGATGACGGCTTTCTTT

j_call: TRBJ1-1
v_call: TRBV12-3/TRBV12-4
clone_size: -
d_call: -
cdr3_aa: CASSPLLLDDGTEAFF
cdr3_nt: TGTGCCAGCAGTCCCCTCCTGTTAGACGACGGGACTGAAGCTTTCTTT

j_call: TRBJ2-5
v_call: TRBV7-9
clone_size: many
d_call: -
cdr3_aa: CASSAEWETQYF
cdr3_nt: TGTGCCAGCAGCGCCGAGTGGGAGACCCAGTACTTC

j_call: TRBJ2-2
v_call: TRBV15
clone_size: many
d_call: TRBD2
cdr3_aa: CATSRLAGGRSTGELFF
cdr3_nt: TGTGCCACCAGCAGACTAGCGGGAGGGCGCAGCACCGGGGAGCTGTTTTTT

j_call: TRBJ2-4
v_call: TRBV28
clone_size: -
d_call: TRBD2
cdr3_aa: CASTPGGADKNIQYF
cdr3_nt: TGTGCCAGCACCCCCGGGGGGGCGGACAAAAACATTCAGTACTTC

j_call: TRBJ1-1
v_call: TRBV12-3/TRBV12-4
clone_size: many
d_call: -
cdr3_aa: CASSFTGFNTEAFF
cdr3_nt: TGTGCCAGCAGTTTTACAGGGTTCAACACTGAAGCTTTCTTT

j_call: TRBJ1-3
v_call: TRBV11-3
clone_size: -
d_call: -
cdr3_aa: CASSNQAGNTIYF
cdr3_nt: TGTGCCAGCAGCAATCAAGCAGGAAACACCATATATTTT

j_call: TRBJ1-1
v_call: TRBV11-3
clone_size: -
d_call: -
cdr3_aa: CASSLRGDGPAFF
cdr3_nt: TGTGCCAGCAGCTTGCGAGGGGATGGGCCAGCTTTCTTT

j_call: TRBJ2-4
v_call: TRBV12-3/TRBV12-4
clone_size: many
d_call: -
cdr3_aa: CASSLGRVAKNIKYF
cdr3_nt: TGTGCCAGCAGTTTGGGAAGGGTAGCCAAAAACATTAAGTACTTC

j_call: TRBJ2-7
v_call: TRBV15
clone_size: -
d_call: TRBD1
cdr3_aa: CASSQVRTGTEQYF
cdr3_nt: TGTGCCAGCAGCCAAGTTCGGACAGGGACTGAGCAGTACTTC

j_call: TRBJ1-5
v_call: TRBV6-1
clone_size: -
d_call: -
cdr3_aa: CASSGQRNQPQHF
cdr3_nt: TGTGCCAGCAGTGGACAGCGCAATCAGCCCCAGCATTTT

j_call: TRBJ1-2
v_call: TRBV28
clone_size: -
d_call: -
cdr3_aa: CASSFRTARVYTF
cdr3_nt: TGTGCCAGCAGTTTTAGGACCGCGCGTGTCTACACCTTC

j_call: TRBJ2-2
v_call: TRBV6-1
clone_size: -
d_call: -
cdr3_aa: CASSGTGSTLMGAGELFF
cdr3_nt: TGTGCCAGCAGTGGGACCGGGTCCACCTTGATGGGCGCCGGGGAGCTGTTTTTT

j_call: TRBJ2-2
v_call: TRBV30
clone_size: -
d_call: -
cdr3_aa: CAWTRQDTGELFF
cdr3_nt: TGTGCCTGGACCAGACAAGACACCGGGGAGCTGTTTTTT

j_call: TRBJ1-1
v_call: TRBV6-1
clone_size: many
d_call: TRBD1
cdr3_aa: CASSPPRDRADTEAFF
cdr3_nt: TGTGCCAGCAGTCCCCCGAGGGACAGGGCGGACACTGAAGCTTTCTTT

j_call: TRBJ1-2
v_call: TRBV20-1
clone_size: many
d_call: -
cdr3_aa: CSGQEGGYGYTF
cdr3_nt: TGCAGTGGCCAAGAAGGGGGCTATGGCTACACCTTC

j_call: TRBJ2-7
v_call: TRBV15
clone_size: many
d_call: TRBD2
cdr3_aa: CATSRDLTGTSHPDAYEQYF
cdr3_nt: TGTGCCACCAGCAGAGACCTTACCGGGACTAGTCATCCGGACGCCTACGAGCAGTACTTC

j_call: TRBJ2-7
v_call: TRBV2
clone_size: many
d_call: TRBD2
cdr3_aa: CASSEREVFISYEQYF
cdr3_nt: TGTGCCAGCAGTGAGCGGGAGGTTTTCATTTCCTACGAGCAGTACTTC

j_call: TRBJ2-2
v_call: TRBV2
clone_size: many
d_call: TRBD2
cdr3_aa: CASSLGLAVSSGNTGELFF
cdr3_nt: TGTGCCAGCAGCCTGGGACTAGCGGTTTCTTCGGGGAACACCGGGGAGCTGTTTTTT